This TCR beta chain was found in a study of T-cell reconstitution after alpha-beta-depleted transplantation in children. Overall study results and limits: Diversity and T-cell counts at one year after transplant derived mostly from new T cells. Surviving recipient T cells and thymic progenitors produced the high day-60 TCRbeta diversity seen in some patients. The origin of alpha-beta T cells about two months after transplant was reportedly several hundred expanded graft clones.

Unique molecular identifiers were incorporated into the prepared TCRbeta library. TCRdb re-analysed the PCR reads in MiXCR, keeping a single row per CDR3 protein. The profile shows around 78,000 distinct CDR3 sequences, less than 15% of them singletons. As regards this clonotype: The target antigen is unknown.

With 1 base clipped from V and 8 bases from J, the junction kept 7 bases outside the gene matches. Germline lookup yields CDR1 LGHNA and CDR2 YSLEER. This CDR3 comprises 15 residues. The V gene is TRBV4-3, the J gene TRBJ2-1; TRBD2 agrees at 8 bases. This TCR derives from a male patient aged 2-15 years who had a stem cell transplant for acute lymphoblastic leukemia, so the T cells may come from the graft donor. Specimen: PBMCs, mostly from graft donor cells, collected 180 days after TCRalphabeta/CD19-depleted stem cell transplant. As DNA, the CDR3 is TGCGCCAGCAGCCAAGTAACAGCGGGAGCGTATGAGCAGTTCTTC. Translated, it gives CASSQVTAGAYEQFF.